This is a list of T cell receptor beta chains from one sample in a study of blood T cell repertoires in COVID-19. Measured with immunoSEQ multiplex PCR; TCRdb has only the in-frame clones, and not every one. The sample lists 280,000 or so clones, 90% occurring once. The sequencing input was PBMCs or T cells enriched from blood (not recorded which). These receptors all come from a woman aged 18 to 35 with acute COVID-19. The CDR3 runs from the conserved cysteine through the conserved F or W. A D gene is named only where the DNA matches it firmly.

>.|TRBV2|TRBJ1-1
CATGRGYTEAFF
TGTGCCACCGGACGGGGGTACACTGAAGCTTTCTTT
>.|TRBV4-1|TRBJ1-5
CASSQAQGLYSNQPQHF
TGCGCCAGCAGCCAAGCGCAGGGACTATATAGCAATCAGCCCCAGCATTTT
>.|TRBV30|TRBJ1-2
CAWSVGLGLSGYTF
TGTGCCTGGAGTGTAGGGTTGGGGCTAAGTGGCTACACCTTC
>.|TRBV5-1|TRBJ2-2
CASSLAVTANTGELFF
TGCGCCAGCAGCCTTGCTGTTACAGCGAACACCGGGGAGCTGTTTTTT
>TRBD1|TRBV7-9|TRBJ1-4
CASSVTTGTNEKLFF
TGTGCCAGCAGCGTTACGACAGGGACTAATGAAAAACTGTTTTTT
>TRBD1|TRBV29-1|TRBJ2-1
CSVVTGELFF
TGCAGCGTCGTGACAGGGGAGCTGTTCTTC
>.|TRBV18|TRBJ1-1
CASSRTANTEAFF
TGTGCCAGCTCACGGACAGCGAACACTGAAGCTTTCTTT
>.|TRBV29-1|TRBJ2-3
CSVVAQGSTDTQYF
TGCAGCGTTGTCGCGCAGGGAAGCACAGATACGCAGTATTTT
>TRBD1|TRBV11-2|TRBJ1-2
CASSLDWDSRIYGYTF
TGTGCCAGCAGCTTAGATTGGGACAGTAGGATCTATGGCTACACCTTC
>.|TRBV6-2/TRBV6-3|TRBJ2-2
CASSPLASPAGELFF
TGTGCCAGCAGTCCCCTAGCGAGCCCGGCCGGGGAGCTGTTTTTT
>.|TRBV7-8|TRBJ2-5
CASSPGHPGETQYF
TGTGCCAGCAGCCCGGGACACCCCGGAGAGACCCAGTACTTC
>TRBD2|TRBV7-9|TRBJ2-1
CASSLAGGYINEQFF
TGTGCCAGCAGCCTAGCGGGAGGGTACATTAATGAGCAGTTCTTC
>.|TRBV27|TRBJ2-3
CASSSTSLGDTQYF
TGTGCCAGCAGCAGTACTAGCCTGGGAGATACGCAGTATTTT
>.|TRBV6-5|TRBJ2-1
CASRLRDSLLNEQFF
TGTGCCAGCAGGCTGCGGGACTCCCTTTTGAATGAGCAGTTCTTC
>.|TRBV2|TRBJ1-5
CASTENIGVNQPQHF
TGTGCCAGCACCGAAAACATAGGGGTCAATCAGCCCCAGCATTTT
>TRBD1|TRBV19|TRBJ1-1
CASSSGQRLQNTEAFF
TGTGCCAGTAGTTCGGGACAGCGGCTACAGAACACTGAAGCTTTCTTT
>TRBD2|TRBV18|TRBJ2-3
CASSLVTSGSDTQYF
TGTGCCAGCTCACTTGTCACTAGCGGGAGTGATACGCAGTATTTT
>.|TRBV3-1/TRBV3-2|TRBJ1-3
CASSLVSSGNTIYF
TGTGCCAGCAGCCTTGTGTCATCCGGAAACACCATATATTTT
>.|TRBV10-3|TRBJ2-7
CAISDTGNSGYEQYF
TGTGCCATCAGTGATACGGGAAATTCCGGCTACGAGCAGTACTTC
>.|TRBV4-3|TRBJ2-3
CASSQEVSDDTQYF
TGCGCCAGCAGCCAAGAAGTTTCAGATGATACGCAGTATTTT